This is a list of T cell receptor beta chains from one sample in a study of long-term antiretroviral therapy in people with HIV. The table came from immunoSEQ multiplex PCR; TCRdb's copy has only in-frame clones and leaves some out. The sample has tens of thousands of clones, roughly four fifths seen once; the top ten hold about 5.9%. Specimen: unsorted PBMCs, collected 1 year after starting antiretroviral therapy. These receptor sequences come from a man younger than 30 with HIV. Both conserved end residues are part of each CDR3.

v_call | cdr3_aa
TRBV4-3 | CASSQEPRPRGKAEAFF
TRBV4-1 | CASSQVFRSNQPQHF
TRBV7-8 | CASSLNRDPNYGYTF
TRBV2 | CASSEGRGYQPQHF
TRBV4-1 | CASSQEGTVNTEAFF
TRBV29-1 | CSVVPGLAGVKNEQFF
TRBV2 | CASTLGTEFEQYF
TRBV2 | CASSGGPGAQETQYF
TRBV19 | CASSMGTSVRTEAFF
TRBV27 | CASSYTVLNTEAFF
TRBV14 | CASSHALGQGSYEQYF
TRBV5-1 | CASSPSGTDNYGYTF
TRBV16 | CASSLSIGGGTEAFF
TRBV27 | CASSDRQGIGTEAFF
TRBV7-9 | CASSWGDEQFF
TRBV18 | CASSPPGQNYGYTF
TRBV7-6 | CASSLSQGPNEQYF
TRBV28 | CAGDRDVTYEQYF
TRBV5-8 | CASSRVGLTSSYEQYF
TRBV10-1 | CASTSYNEQFF
TRBV6-1 | CAAVKGYEQYF
TRBV11-2 | CASSPGRIYNEQFF
TRBV6-5 | CASRSPDTQYF
TRBV11-2 | CASSLGRAGEQYF
TRBV7-2 | CASSKKTGHGYTF
TRBV28 | CASSSPDFLISNQPQHF
TRBV6-6 | CASKNPGQGPNYGYTF
TRBV14 | CASSQGASYEQYF
TRBV9 | CASSAWGQTEETQYF
TRBV18 | CASSPPGGWGEKLFF
TRBV9 | CASSVGTHNEQFF
TRBV5-5 | CASSLELAQETQYF
TRBV9 | CASSADLVGGRTEAFF
TRBV29-1 | CSVTVPEQFF
TRBV6-1 | CASSDVNYSRNSPLHF
TRBV29-1 | CSAAGGLTDTQYF
TRBV10-2 | CASSPHYGYTF